The 9 T cell receptor beta chains below all came from one sample that was sequenced in a study of cytomegalovirus exposure and HLA in healthy donors. Primers for the PCR totalled 60 Vbeta and 13 Jbeta. The protocol was immunoSEQ multiplex PCR, while the TCRdb copy is restricted to in-frame clones and leaves out a portion. Its table lists approximately 180,000 clones. Sequencing input: PBMCs. These TCRs come from a man in his thirties or forties in good health and CMV-seronegative.

The chain joins TRBV6-5 to TRBJ2-7; TRBD1 matches 9 bases. Losses at the gene ends were 4 bases for V and 7 bases for J; bases not matched to a gene: 8. This CDR3 is built from 14 residues. Per the germline V gene, CDR1 is MNHEY and CDR2 is SVGAGI. In nucleotides, the CDR3 is TGTGCCAGCAGTTTCCACAGGGGGCTAACGGAGCAGTACTTC. Translation gives CASSFHRGLTEQYF.

The rearrangement uses TRBV10-3 and TRBJ1-2; possibly TRBD1 for D (5 bases). CDR3 size: 15 residues. Per the germline V gene, CDR1 is ENHRY and CDR2 is SYGVKD. Between the trimmed V and J ends, which lost 3 bases and 8 bases, there was a span of 19 bases. The CDR3 sequence: CAISDAGGGLKGYTF. CDR3 DNA: TGTGCCATCAGTGACGCAGGCGGGGGTTTGAAAGGCTACACCTTC.

This chain links TRBV2 with TRBJ1-1, with D possibly being TRBD1 (6 bases). Germline-derived CDR1 and CDR2 are SNHLY and FYNNEI. V was trimmed by 0 bases and J by 4 bases, leaving 12 bases between them. CDR3 length equals 15 residues. The CDR3 DNA sequence: TGTGCCAGCAGTGAAGCGCTTGGGGGCGGCACTGAAGCTTTCTTT. Its translation is CASSEALGGGTEAFF.

This chain uses TRBV7-8 with TRBJ1-4; D not resolved. The length of the CDR3 is 15 residues. Trimming shortened V by 5 bases and J by 8 bases, and 18 bases separated the two germline ends. CDR1 and CDR2 (germline): SGHVS, FQNEAQ. The CDR3: CASSPERVADEKLFF. In DNA, the CDR3 is TGTGCCAGCAGCCCCGAGAGGGTGGCCGACGAAAAACTGTTTTTT.

The chain links TRBV2 to TRBJ1-1; D remains ambiguous. The germline V and J ends were trimmed by 2 bases and 1 base, with 8 bases remaining between them. Germline V gene lookup returns CDR1 SNHLY and CDR2 FYNNEI. The CDR3 sequence is 14 residues long. The CDR3: CASSERLGNTEAFF. The CDR3 DNA is TGTGCCAGCAGTGAACGTCTCGGGAACACTGAAGCTTTCTTT.

The chain links TRBV5-4 to TRBJ2-3; 8 positions match TRBD1. Germline CDR1 is SGHNT and CDR2 is YYREEE (reference sequence). The CDR3 is 15 residues long. The V and J ends lost 4 bases and 2 bases, in that order; junction bases with no gene match: 6. The CDR3 DNA reads as TGTGCCAGCAGCCTGGGACAGGATATCACAGATACGCAGTATTTT. Its translation: CASSLGQDITDTQYF. Full variable domain (remainder filled in from reference TRBV5-4 and TRBJ2-3): ETGVTQSPTHLIKTRGQQVTLRCSSQSGHNTVSWYQQALGQGPQFIFQYYREEENGRGNFPPRFSGLQFPNYSSELNVNALELDDSALYLCASSLGQDITDTQYFGPGTRLTVL.

The chain is built from TRBV7-9 and TRBJ2-1; TRBD2 matches 10 bases. The trim removed 6 bases at V and 3 bases at J, leaving 5 bases unmatched. Germline assignment: CDR1 SEHNR and CDR2 FQNEAQ (reference sequence). The CDR3 is 15 residues long. The CDR3 DNA reads TGTGCCAGCAGTCGGCTAGCGGGAGACTACAATGAGCAGTTCTTC. This gives the protein CASSRLAGDYNEQFF.

To note about this clone: The same CDR3 can be traced to other DNA sequences in this sample. This CDR3 is CASSLVTGTYEQYF. The CDR3 DNA is TGTGCCAGCAGCTTAGTTACAGGGACCTACGAGCAGTACTTC. The rearrangement links TRBV7-9 to TRBJ2-7, with D maybe TRBD1 (6 bases). Germline CDR1 is SEHNR and CDR2 is FQNEAQ (reference sequence). With 1 base removed from V and 2 bases from J, the gap between germline ends came to 9 bases. The CDR3 is 14 amino acids.

The rearrangement links TRBV7-2 to TRBJ1-2, with unresolved D. The CDR3 runs to 15 residues. Trimming shortened V by 5 bases and J by 5 bases, and 18 bases separated the two germline ends. Germline CDR1 SGHTA, CDR2 FQGNSA. CDR3 in DNA: TGTGCCAGCAGCCCAGGAGTGGGGAGGAGGTATGGCTACACCTTC. Its translation: CASSPGVGRRYGYTF. The complete variable domain, with remaining parts taken from reference TRBV7-2 and TRBJ1-2, reads GAGVSQSPSNKVTEKGKDVELRCDPISGHTALYWYRQSLGQGLEFLIYFQGNSAPDKSGLPSDRFSAERTGGSVSTLTIQRTQQEDSAVYLCASSPGVGRRYGYTFGSGTRLTVV.